This TCR beta chain is drawn from a study of T cell responses to AZD1222 COVID-19 vaccine. Study-wide points: The span of vaccine-associated CD4 TCRs extended across spike, with dominance at 160-218 and 743-854. Once two AZD1222 doses were given, Spike-specific TCR breadth and depth went up. Mostly white British, mostly female donors; authors suggested clonal diversity may be underestimated.

In germline, CDR1 is ENHRY, CDR2 SYGVKD. V gave up 4 bases and J gave up 6 bases; unmatched junction bases: 4. There are 15 residues in the CDR3. As regards this clone: The antigen remains unidentified.

Profiled with immunoSEQ multiplex PCR; TCRdb holds only in-frame clones, not every one. The sample consists of about 140,000 clones, roughly 87% of them appearing once. This clonotype was sampled from an adult who received the AZD1222 COVID-19 vaccine. The V and J genes are TRBV10-3 and TRBJ1-6, with 9 bases fitting TRBD1. The sample was peripheral blood, taken 28 days after the second AZD1222 dose. The CDR3 DNA sequence: TGTGCCATCAGTGGGGACAGGGTCGCTAATTCACCCCTCCACTTT. Its translation is CAISGDRVANSPLHF.